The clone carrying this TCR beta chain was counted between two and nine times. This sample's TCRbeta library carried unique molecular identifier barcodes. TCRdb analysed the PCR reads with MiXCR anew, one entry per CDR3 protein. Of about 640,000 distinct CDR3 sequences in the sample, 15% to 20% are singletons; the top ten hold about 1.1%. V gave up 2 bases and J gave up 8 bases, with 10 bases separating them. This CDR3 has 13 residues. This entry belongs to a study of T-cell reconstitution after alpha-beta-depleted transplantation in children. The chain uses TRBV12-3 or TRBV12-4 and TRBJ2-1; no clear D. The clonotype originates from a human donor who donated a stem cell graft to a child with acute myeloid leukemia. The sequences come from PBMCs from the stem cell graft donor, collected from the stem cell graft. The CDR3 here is CASSLPPGHEQFF. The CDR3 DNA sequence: TGTGCCAGCAGTTTACCACCTGGTCATGAGCAGTTCTTC.